This TCR beta chain was sequenced during a study of early T cells in non-severe SARS-CoV-2 infection. The germline gives CDR1 GTSNPN, CDR2 SVGIG (reference sequence). The CDR3 has 12 amino acids. The V end lost 0 bases, the J end lost 4 bases, and 7 bases lay between the germline ends. TCRdb reprocessed the 5' RACE reads with MiXCR, giving one entry per CDR3 protein. The top ten clones hold roughly 10% of a sample with around 55,000 distinct CDR3 sequences, 15% of them seen once. This receptor was obtained from an adult who was a healthcare worker with PCR-confirmed SARS-CoV-2 infection or an uninfected control (not recorded which). The material was whole blood, obtained at baseline. This sequence joins TRBV30 and TRBJ2-7; D remains unclear. CDR3 sequence (DNA): TGTGCCTGGAGTGTAATGAGTTACGAGCAGTACTTC. It encodes CAWSVMSYEQYF.